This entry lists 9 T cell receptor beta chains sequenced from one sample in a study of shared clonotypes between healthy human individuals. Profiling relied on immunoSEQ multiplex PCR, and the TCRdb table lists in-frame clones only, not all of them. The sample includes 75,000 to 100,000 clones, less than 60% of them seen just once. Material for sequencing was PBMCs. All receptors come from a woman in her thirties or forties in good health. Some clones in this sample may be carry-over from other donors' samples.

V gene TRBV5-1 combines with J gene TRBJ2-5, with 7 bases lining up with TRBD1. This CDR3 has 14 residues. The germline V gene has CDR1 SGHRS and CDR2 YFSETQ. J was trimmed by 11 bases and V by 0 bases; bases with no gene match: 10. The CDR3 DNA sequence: TGCGCCAGCAGCTTGGTAGAGGGGGCCTACGGGCAGTACTTC. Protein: CASSLVEGAYGQYF.

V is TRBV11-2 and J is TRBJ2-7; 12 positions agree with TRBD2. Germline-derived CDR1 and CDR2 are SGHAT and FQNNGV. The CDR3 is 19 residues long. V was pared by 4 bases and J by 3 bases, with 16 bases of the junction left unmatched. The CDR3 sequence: CASSSPIRLAGVHYYEQYF. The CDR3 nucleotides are TGTGCCAGCAGCTCACCCATAAGACTAGCGGGAGTCCACTACTACGAGCAGTACTTC.

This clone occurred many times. The CDR3 loop reads CAWTQRDNQPQHF. CDR3 in DNA: TGTGCCTGGACACAGAGGGATAATCAGCCCCAGCATTTT. The gene calls are TRBV30 and TRBJ1-5; the D is unclear. The germline CDR1 and CDR2 sequences are GTSNPN and SVGIG (reference sequence). This CDR3 contains 13 residues. V was clipped by 4 bases and J by 4 bases, with 11 bases between them.

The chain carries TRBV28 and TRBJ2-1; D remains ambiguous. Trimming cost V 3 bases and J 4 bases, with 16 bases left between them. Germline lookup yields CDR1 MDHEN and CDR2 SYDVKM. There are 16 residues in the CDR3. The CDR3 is CASSFESTGIYNEQFF. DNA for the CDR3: TGTGCCAGCAGTTTCGAGTCGACTGGCATTTACAATGAGCAGTTCTTC.

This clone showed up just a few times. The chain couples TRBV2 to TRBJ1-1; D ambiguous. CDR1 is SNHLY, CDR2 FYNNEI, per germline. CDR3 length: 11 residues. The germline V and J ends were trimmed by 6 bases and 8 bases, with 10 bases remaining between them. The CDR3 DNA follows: TGTGCCAGCAGAGAGACAACCGAAGCTTTCTTT. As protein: CASRETTEAFF. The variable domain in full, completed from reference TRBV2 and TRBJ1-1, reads EPEVTQTPSHQVTQMGQEVILRCVPISNHLYFYWYRQILGQKVEFLVSFYNNEISEKSEIFDDQFSVERPDGSNFTLKIRSTKLEDSAMYFCASRETTEAFFGQGTRLTVV.

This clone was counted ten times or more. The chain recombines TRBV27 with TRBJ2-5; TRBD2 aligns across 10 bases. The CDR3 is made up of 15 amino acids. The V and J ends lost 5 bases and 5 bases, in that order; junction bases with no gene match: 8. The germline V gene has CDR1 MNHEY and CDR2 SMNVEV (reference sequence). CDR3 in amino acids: CASSMTSGWEETQYF. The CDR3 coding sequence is TGTGCCAGCAGTATGACTAGCGGGTGGGAGGAGACCCAGTACTTC.

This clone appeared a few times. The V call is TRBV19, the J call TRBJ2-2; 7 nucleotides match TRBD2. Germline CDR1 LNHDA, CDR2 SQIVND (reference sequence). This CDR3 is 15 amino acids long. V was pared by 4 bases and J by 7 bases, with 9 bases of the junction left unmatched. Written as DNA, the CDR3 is TGTGCCAGTAGTACCGATGGGTGGACTAGCGGGGAGCTGTTTTTT. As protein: CASSTDGWTSGELFF.

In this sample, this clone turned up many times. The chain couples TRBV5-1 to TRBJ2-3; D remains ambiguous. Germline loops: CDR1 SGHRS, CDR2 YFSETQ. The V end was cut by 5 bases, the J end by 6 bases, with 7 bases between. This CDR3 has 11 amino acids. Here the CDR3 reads CASRASDTQYF. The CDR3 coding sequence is TGCGCCAGCAGGGCCAGTGATACGCAGTATTTT.

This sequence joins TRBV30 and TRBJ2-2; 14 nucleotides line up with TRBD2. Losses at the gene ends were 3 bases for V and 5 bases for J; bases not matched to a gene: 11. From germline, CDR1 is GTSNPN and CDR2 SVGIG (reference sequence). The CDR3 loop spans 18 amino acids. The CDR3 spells CAWRRGLAGDTGTGELFF. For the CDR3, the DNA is TGTGCCTGGAGGCGGGGACTAGCGGGAGACACCGGGACCGGGGAGCTGTTTTTT.